The sequence of this TCR beta chain was determined in a study of OX40 agonist ivuxolimab in advanced cancers. Study-wide results and limits: At 0.1 to 3.0 mg/kg, clonal expansion of CD4+ and CD8+ blood T cells had occurred by week 6.

Germline V gene data show CDR1 as MGHRA and CDR2 as YSYEKL. The CDR3 covers 16 residues. V shed 2 bases and J shed 2 bases, with 13 bases lying between them. This clone was detected once. Its specificity is not known. Sequencing was performed with immunoSEQ multiplex PCR; in TCRdb, only in-frame clones are kept and a portion is missing. This sample has 150,000 to 190,000 clones, with approximately 94% found just once. The specimen was CD4+ or CD8+ T cells sorted from blood, collected in a trial of the OX40 agonist ivuxolimab. This TCR derives from an adult with an advanced solid tumor such as melanoma, head and neck, liver or kidney cancer. V and J are TRBV4-1 and TRBJ1-3; D may be TRBD1 (5 bases). CDR3 amino acids: CASSQPTGDPGNTIYF. In nucleotides, the CDR3 is TGCGCCAGCAGCCAACCTACGGGGGATCCTGGAAACACCATATATTTT.